Presented here are 23 T cell receptor beta chains from one specimen sequenced in a study of cytomegalovirus exposure and HLA in healthy donors. Libraries were prepared by immunoSEQ multiplex PCR; TCRdb keeps only in-frame clonotypes and omits some of them. Among some 140,000 clones listed, approximately 87% were seen once. Sequencing was performed on PBMCs. The receptors derive from a man aged 18 to 30 in good health and CMV-seronegative.

The chain couples TRBV11-3 to TRBJ1-1; D is uncertain. In germline, CDR1 is SGHNT, CDR2 YENEEA. With 3 bases removed from V and 0 bases from J, the gap between germline ends came to 5 bases. This CDR3 has 13 residues. In nucleotides, the CDR3 is TGTGCCAGCAGCTTCACTATGAACACTGAAGCTTTCTTT. Its protein product is CASSFTMNTEAFF.

A word on this clone: This sample also contains other DNA sequences that code for the same CDR3. The rearrangement uses TRBV7-2 and TRBJ2-2; 9 bases are a match to TRBD1. Germline V gene sequence: CDR1 SGHTA, CDR2 FQGNSA. The ends lost 5 bases at V and 2 bases at J; junction bases unmatched: 3. This CDR3 is 15 amino acids long. The CDR3 protein is CASSLGQGNTGELFF. The DNA of the CDR3 is TGTGCCAGCAGCCTGGGACAGGGAAACACCGGGGAGCTGTTTTTT.

This chain uses TRBV2 with TRBJ2-2; a weak D match, TRBD2 (6 bases). Trimming shortened V by 8 bases and J by 4 bases, and 17 bases separated the two germline ends. The CDR3 has 15 amino acids. CDR1 is SNHLY, CDR2 FYNNEI, per germline. Here the CDR3 DNA reads TGTGCCAGCCGGGTAGAGTCGGGGGTCACCGGGGAGCTGTTTTTT. The encoded protein is CASRVESGVTGELFF.

This chain joins TRBV11-2 and TRBJ1-1; 7 nucleotides match TRBD1. V shed 5 bases, J shed 0 bases, and the junction held 6 bases outside the gene matches. The germline V gene has CDR1 SGHAT and CDR2 FQNNGV. The CDR3 covers 15 residues. CDR3 DNA: TGTGCCAGCAGCCCCGGGACAGACATGAACACTGAAGCTTTCTTT. Its translation: CASSPGTDMNTEAFF.

The sample holds many counts of this clone. This chain connects TRBV6-1 to TRBJ2-1, with 9 bases identical to TRBD2. With 2 bases clipped from V and 3 bases from J, the junction kept 2 bases outside the gene matches. CDR3 length: 15 amino acids. Germline V gene data show CDR1 as MNHNS and CDR2 as SASEGT. CDR3 residues: CASSELAGDYNEQFF. DNA of the CDR3: TGTGCCAGCAGTGAATTAGCGGGAGACTACAATGAGCAGTTCTTC.

CDR3 bases: TGTGCCAGCAGTGGACAGAGCACAGATACGCAGTATTTT. Amino acids: CASSGQSTDTQYF. The V and J genes are TRBV6-4 and TRBJ2-3; TRBD1 is a possible D gene (5 bases). Germline CDR1 MRHNA, CDR2 SNTAGT. CDR3 length equals 13 residues. Trimming shortened V by 4 bases and J by 0 bases, and 5 bases separated the two germline ends.

The chain couples TRBV9 to TRBJ2-1, with TRBD2 as a possible D gene (6 bases). V lost 2 bases and J 4 bases, leaving 16 bases between the germline ends. Germline loops: CDR1 SGDLS, CDR2 YYNGEE. The CDR3 runs 16 residues. CDR3: CASSVPGLTDYNEQFF. The CDR3 DNA reads TGTGCCAGCAGCGTCCCGGGACTCACAGATTACAATGAGCAGTTCTTC.

In its sample, this clone was seen once. The rearrangement links TRBV11-3 to TRBJ2-3, with 10 bases lining up with TRBD1. In germline, CDR1 is SGHNT, CDR2 YENEEA. The V gene end was trimmed by 3 bases and the J gene end by 3 bases; junction bases not matched to a gene: 6. The CDR3 loop spans 16 amino acids. CDR3 DNA: TGTGCCAGCAGCTTTCCGGACAGGGGGAGGACAGATACGCAGTATTTT. It specifies CASSFPDRGRTDTQYF.

CDR3: CASSPTVPNTGELFF. CDR3 bases: TGTGCCAGCAGCCCGACAGTGCCCAACACCGGGGAGCTGTTTTTT. The V gene is TRBV5-6, the J gene TRBJ2-2; possibly TRBD1 for D (5 bases). CDR3 length: 15 residues. The ends were cut back, 4 bases at V and 2 bases at J, with 12 bases in the middle. Per the germline V gene, CDR1 is SGHDT and CDR2 is YYEEEE.

This clone occurred once. V and J are TRBV7-9 and TRBJ2-5; D not certain. The V gene's germline CDR1 is SEHNR and CDR2 FQNEAQ (reference sequence). CDR3 length equals 12 residues. Trimming stripped 6 bases from V and 6 bases from J, with 11 bases between. The CDR3 sequence: CASRSELQTQYF. The CDR3 DNA reads as TGTGCCAGCAGGTCGGAGCTGCAGACCCAGTACTTC.

The rearrangement links TRBV9 to TRBJ1-2; possible D gene TRBD1, 6 bases. The germline CDR1 and CDR2 sequences are SGDLS and YYNGEE. V lost 0 bases, J lost 4 bases, and 13 bases lay in between. The CDR3 contains 15 residues. CDR3 amino acids: CASSVAAGAPYGYTF. CDR3 DNA sequence: TGTGCCAGCAGCGTAGCTGCGGGGGCACCCTATGGCTACACCTTC.

The chain recombines TRBV6-1 with TRBJ1-4; no clear D. The CDR3 consists of 14 residues. Trimming cost V 2 bases and J 13 bases, with 17 bases left between them. Germline V gene data show CDR1 as MNHNS and CDR2 as SASEGT. CDR3 nucleotide sequence: TGTGCCAGCAGTGAATATGTCTCCAAGGAGTTACTGTTTTTT. This encodes CASSEYVSKELLFF.

The V and J genes are TRBV28 and TRBJ2-7, with D maybe TRBD2 (7 bases). The CDR3 length is 14 residues. Looked up from germline, CDR1 is MDHEN and CDR2 is SYDVKM. V was trimmed by 8 bases and J by 0 bases, leaving 14 bases between them. The CDR3 sequence is CASGGGESSYEQYF. The CDR3 nucleotides read TGTGCCAGCGGGGGGGGCGAGAGCTCCTACGAGCAGTACTTC.

The V call is TRBV19, the J call TRBJ2-7; TRBD2 matches 10 bases. This CDR3 has 14 residues. V shed 7 bases, J shed 4 bases, and the junction held 7 bases outside the gene matches. CDR1 LNHDA and CDR2 SQIVND come from the germline V gene (reference sequence). The CDR3 sequence: CASTSGRGSYEQYF. CDR3 sequence (DNA): TGTGCCAGTACTAGCGGGAGAGGATCGTACGAGCAGTACTTC.

The J gene is TRBJ2-3, the V gene TRBV19; 9 bases agree with TRBD2. Trimming at V came to 0 bases and at J to 5 bases, leaving 3 bases not matched to a gene. Germline V gene lookup returns CDR1 LNHDA and CDR2 SQIVND (reference sequence). The CDR3 has 15 amino acids. The CDR3 bases are TGTGCCAGTAGTATAGAAGCGGGGGGCCGAGATACGCAGTATTTT. Its protein product is CASSIEAGGRDTQYF.

The chain uses TRBV18 and TRBJ2-3, with D unclear. CDR3 length: 12 residues. CDR1 KGHSH and CDR2 LQKENI come from the germline V gene. Trimming removed 2 bases at V and 2 bases at J, with 2 bases between. The CDR3 is CASSPYTDTQYF. CDR3 DNA: TGTGCCAGCTCACCATACACAGATACGCAGTATTTT.

The rearrangement links TRBV10-2 to TRBJ2-3; 9 bases match TRBD2. V gave up 7 bases and J gave up 2 bases; unmatched junction bases: 7. The CDR3 is 15 amino acids. Germline assignment: CDR1 WSHSY and CDR2 SAAADI. The CDR3 protein is CASTGWTSATDTQYF. CDR3 in DNA: TGCGCCAGCACGGGCTGGACTAGCGCCACAGATACGCAGTATTTT.

This chain connects TRBV4-1 to TRBJ2-1; 15 bases map to TRBD2. CDR1 is MGHRA and CDR2 is YSYEKL in the germline V gene. The CDR3 covers 19 residues. The V and J ends lost 4 bases and 0 bases, in that order; junction bases with no gene match: 7. The CDR3 reads CASSPVGTSGGSSYNEQFF. In DNA form, the CDR3 reads TGCGCCAGCAGCCCTGTTGGGACTAGCGGGGGGAGCTCCTACAATGAGCAGTTCTTC.

V usage is TRBV9 and J usage is TRBJ2-7; TRBD1 aligns across 11 bases. The CDR3 is made up of 14 amino acids. After removal of 3 bases from V and 6 bases from J, the junction contained 5 bases not matched to a gene. Germline CDR1 and CDR2: SGDLS and YYNGEE. CDR3 sequence reads: CASSAGQGAAEQYF. The DNA of the CDR3 is TGTGCCAGCAGCGCCGGACAGGGGGCGGCCGAGCAGTACTTC.

This rearrangement joins TRBV30 to TRBJ2-7, with 9 bases aligning to TRBD2. Trimming cost V 0 bases and J 4 bases; bases outside gene matches: 7. This CDR3 has 15 amino acids. Looked up from germline, CDR1 is GTSNPN and CDR2 is SVGIG (reference sequence). CDR3 nucleotide sequence: TGTGCCTGGAGTGTGTGGCTAGCGGGGATTTACGAGCAGTACTTC. As protein: CAWSVWLAGIYEQYF.

V and J are TRBV27 and TRBJ1-5, with D tentatively TRBD1 (6 bases). V lost 3 bases to trimming and J lost 4 bases, with 13 bases between them. The CDR3 is 15 residues long. CDR1 MNHEY and CDR2 SMNVEV come from the germline V gene (reference sequence). The CDR3 sequence is CASSFQGSGNQPQHF. CDR3 coding DNA: TGTGCCAGCAGTTTTCAGGGGAGTGGGAATCAGCCCCAGCATTTT.

V is TRBV6-4 and J is TRBJ1-2, with 7 bases that match TRBD1. Looked up from germline, CDR1 is MRHNA and CDR2 is SNTAGT. The CDR3 runs to 18 residues. V lost 6 bases, J lost 4 bases, and 20 bases stayed unmatched. DNA for the CDR3: TGTGCCAGCAGGACGGGTCGGGCTCACCCAGGGGGGACCTATGGCTACACCTTC. Amino acids: CASRTGRAHPGGTYGYTF.

J is TRBJ2-3 and V is TRBV5-1, with 7 bases identical to TRBD2. The germline V gene encodes CDR1 SGHRS and CDR2 YFSETQ. The CDR3 sequence is 15 residues long. With V trimmed by 3 bases and J by 4 bases, 8 bases remained unmatched. CDR3 region: CASSWRDRGADTQYF. In DNA, the CDR3 is TGCGCCAGCAGCTGGCGGGACCGGGGGGCAGATACGCAGTATTTT.